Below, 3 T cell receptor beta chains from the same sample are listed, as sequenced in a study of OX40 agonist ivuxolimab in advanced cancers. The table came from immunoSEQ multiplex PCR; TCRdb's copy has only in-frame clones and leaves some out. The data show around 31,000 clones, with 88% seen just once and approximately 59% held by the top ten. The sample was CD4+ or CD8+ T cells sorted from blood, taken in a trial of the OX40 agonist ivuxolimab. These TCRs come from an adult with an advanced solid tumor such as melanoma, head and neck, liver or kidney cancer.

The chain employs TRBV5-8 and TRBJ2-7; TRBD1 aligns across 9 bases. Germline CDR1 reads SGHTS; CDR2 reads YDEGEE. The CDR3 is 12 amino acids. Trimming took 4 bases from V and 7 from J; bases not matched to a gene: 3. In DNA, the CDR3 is TGTGCCAGCAGCGGGACAGGGTGGGAGCAGTACTTC. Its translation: CASSGTGWEQYF.

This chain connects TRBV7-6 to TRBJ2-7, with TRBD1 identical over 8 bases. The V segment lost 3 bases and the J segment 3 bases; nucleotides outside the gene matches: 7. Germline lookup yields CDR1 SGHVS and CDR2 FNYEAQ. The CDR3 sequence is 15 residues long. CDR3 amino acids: CASSFTGTGVYEQYF. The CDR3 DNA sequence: TGTGCCAGCAGCTTCACCGGGACAGGCGTCTACGAGCAGTACTTC.

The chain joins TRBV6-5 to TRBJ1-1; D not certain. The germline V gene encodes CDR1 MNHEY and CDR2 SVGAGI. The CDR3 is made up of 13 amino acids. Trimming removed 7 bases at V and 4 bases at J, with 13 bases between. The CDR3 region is CASTGPWITEAFF. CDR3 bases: TGTGCCAGCACCGGGCCCTGGATCACTGAAGCTTTCTTT.